The rows below give T cell receptor beta chains drawn from one sample of a study of T cell changes during pregnancy in multiple sclerosis. Method: immunoSEQ multiplex PCR; TCRdb's copy keeps in-frame clones and lacks some. The sample includes around 96,000 clones, around 94% of them seen just once. Sequencing used peripheral blood, obtained after pregnancy. All receptors derive from a female donor in good health, enrolled as a control in a pregnancy study. Both conserved end residues are part of each CDR3. A D gene is named only where the DNA matches it firmly. A row's size may be missing; if present it is once, few, many or a size class.

clone_size j_call v_call d_call cdr3_nt cdr3_aa
- TRBJ2-7 TRBV5-4 TRBD2 TGTGCCAGCAGCTCCCCGACTAGCGGGATCTACGAGCAGTACTTC CASSSPTSGIYEQYF
- TRBJ2-7 TRBV5-6 TRBD2 TGTGCCAGCAGCGCCACAGGTTTCGGGACTAGCGGACTATCCTACGAGCAGTACTTC CASSATGFGTSGLSYEQYF
- TRBJ1-1 TRBV27 - TGTGCCAGCAGAGAAGGGGGAACTGAAGCTTTCTTT CASREGGTEAFF
- TRBJ1-2 TRBV19 - TGTGCCAGTAGTACCCCAGGGGCCTTCTATGGCTACACCTTC CASSTPGAFYGYTF
- TRBJ2-2 TRBV2 - TGTGCCAGCAGCCCCCTTGGGCCCACCGGGGAGCTGTTTTTT CASSPLGPTGELFF
- TRBJ2-3 TRBV5-6 - TGTGCCAGCAGCTTGGAACTAGCTCTTTACACAGATACGCAGTATTTT CASSLELALYTDTQYF
- TRBJ1-1 TRBV2 - TGTGCCAGCAGGACAGCCAACACTGAAGCTTTCTTT CASRTANTEAFF
- TRBJ2-7 TRBV27 TRBD1 TGTGCCAGCAGTCGGGTTGGGACAGGGAACTACGAGCAGTACTTC CASSRVGTGNYEQYF
- TRBJ2-5 TRBV7-2 TRBD2 TGTGCCAGCAGCCCGGTGGGGCGAGCGGGAGGGCAAGAGACCCAGTACTTC CASSPVGRAGGQETQYF
- TRBJ1-2 TRBV18 - TGTGCCAGCTCACCAGTTATAGGACAGTTATATGGCTACACCTTC CASSPVIGQLYGYTF
- TRBJ2-1 TRBV5-1 - TGCGCCAGCAGCTTGGGGACTACCATCGGGAATGAGCAGTTCTTC CASSLGTTIGNEQFF
few TRBJ1-1 TRBV30 TRBD1 TGTGCCTGGAGTCGGACAGGGGGCACTGAAGCTTTCTTT CAWSRTGGTEAFF
- TRBJ1-5 TRBV7-2 TRBD1 TGTGCCAGCAGCTTAGAGGGACAGGGGGGCAATCAGCCCCAGCATTTT CASSLEGQGGNQPQHF
- TRBJ2-1 TRBV28 - TGTGCCAGCAGTTTAGCGGGGATAAACAATGAGCAGTTCTTC CASSLAGINNEQFF
- TRBJ2-1 TRBV5-1 TRBD2 TGCGCCAGCAGCTTGGGCCGGTCAGCGGGAGGTCCCGATGAGCAGTTCTTC CASSLGRSAGGPDEQFF
- TRBJ1-1 TRBV6-4 TRBD1 TGTGCCAGCAGTGAAGGGACAGGGGGCCGGGGCACTGAAGCTTTCTTT CASSEGTGGRGTEAFF
- TRBJ2-6 TRBV7-9 - TGTGCCAGCAGCTTAGCGTTATCTGGGGCCAACGTCCTGACTTTC CASSLALSGANVLTF
- TRBJ2-7 TRBV7-9 - TGTGCCAGCAGCTTTAGGACATCCTACGAGCAGTACTTC CASSFRTSYEQYF
- TRBJ1-1 TRBV27 - TGTGCCAGCAGTTTATGGGCAGGGCGTGAAGCTTTCTTT CASSLWAGREAFF
- TRBJ2-7 TRBV5-1 TRBD1 TGCGCCAGCAGCTTACAGGGGTCCTACGAGCAGTACTTC CASSLQGSYEQYF
- TRBJ2-3 TRBV5-5 - TGTGCCAGCAGGCCCGGTCGGGGATGGGGAAGCACAGATACGCAGTATTTT CASRPGRGWGSTDTQYF
once TRBJ2-1 TRBV6-6 TRBD2 TGTGCCAGCAGGACTAGCGGGAGAGGTTACAATGAGCAGTTCTTC CASRTSGRGYNEQFF
- TRBJ2-2 TRBV5-1 - TGCGCCAGCAGCTTGGCATTTAGTAGCCCCGGCGGGGAGCTGTTTTTT CASSLAFSSPGGELFF
once TRBJ2-2 TRBV5-4 - TGTGCCAGCAGCTTGTCGGGGACCGGGGAGCTGTTTTTT CASSLSGTGELFF
- TRBJ2-7 TRBV5-1 TRBD1 TGCGCCAGCAGCTTGGAGGGGGCCTCGGTAGAGCAGTACTTC CASSLEGASVEQYF
- TRBJ2-5 TRBV9 TRBD2 TGTGCCAGCAGTCCATTTCTGCTGGGGGGGATTCAAGAGACCCAGTACTTC CASSPFLLGGIQETQYF
- TRBJ2-7 TRBV5-1 - TGCGCCAGCAGCTTGGTAGGAGGGGACTACGAGCAGTACTTC CASSLVGGDYEQYF
- TRBJ1-2 TRBV6-6 - TGTGCCAGCAGCCGGGGAAGGGTAAACTATGGCTACACCTTC CASSRGRVNYGYTF
- TRBJ2-7 TRBV6-5 TRBD1 TGTGCCAGCAGTCCTTCCGGGACAGGGGCCTACGAGCAGTACTTC CASSPSGTGAYEQYF
- TRBJ2-5 TRBV5-1 TRBD1 TGCGCCAGCAGCCCGACAGGGTACCACCAAGAGACCCAGTACTTC CASSPTGYHQETQYF
- TRBJ2-5 TRBV5-1 TRBD2 TGCGCCAGTTCGAGGTCTGCGGGAGGAGTAGGGCAAGAGACCCAGTACTTC CASSRSAGGVGQETQYF
- TRBJ1-2 TRBV13 - TGTGCCAGCAGCTCAGGCGGTCGCTATGGCTACACCTTC CASSSGGRYGYTF
- TRBJ2-1 TRBV28 TRBD2 TGTGCCAGCAAGGGCCTAGCGGAACCCTACAATGAGCAGTTCTTC CASKGLAEPYNEQFF
- TRBJ2-1 TRBV7-8 TRBD2 TGTGCCAGCGCCGGGGGGATTTACAATGAGCAGTTCTTC CASAGGIYNEQFF
- TRBJ2-5 TRBV11-2 - TGTGCCAGCAGCTTATCAGGGCAAGAGACCCAGTACTTC CASSLSGQETQYF
- TRBJ2-2 TRBV4-1 - TGCGCCAGCAGCCAAGACGAGCCTAGCGCCGAAAACACCGGGGAGCTGTTTTTT CASSQDEPSAENTGELFF
- TRBJ2-7 TRBV5-1 TRBD2 TGCGCCAGCAGCGTTAGCGGGAGGGACTACGAGCAGTACTTC CASSVSGRDYEQYF
- TRBJ2-2 TRBV11-3 TRBD1 TGTGCCAGCAGCTTCAGGACAGGGGCGAACACCGGGGAGCTGTTTTTT CASSFRTGANTGELFF
- TRBJ2-5 TRBV6-5 TRBD2 TGTGCCAGCAAGCGGGGGAGGGAGCCTCGAGAGACCCAGTACTTC CASKRGREPRETQYF
- TRBJ2-5 TRBV29-1 TRBD1 TGCAGCGTCGCTACCGGACAGGGACAAGAGACCCAGTACTTC CSVATGQGQETQYF
- TRBJ2-2 TRBV5-4 TRBD1 TGTGCCAGCAGCTTGGGACAGGGAGAGACCGGGGAGCTGTTTTTT CASSLGQGETGELFF
- TRBJ1-2 TRBV19 TRBD1 TGTGCCAGTAGTCCAGGGACAGGGGCAGCACGTTTGGAGGGCTACACCTTC CASSPGTGAARLEGYTF
- TRBJ2-1 TRBV29-1 TRBD2 TGCAGCGTTGAAGAAAGAATTGCGGGAGGGGCTGAGCAGTTCTTC CSVEERIAGGAEQFF
- TRBJ1-5 TRBV27 - TGTGCCAGCAGTGCGTATACAGGGTTCCGTAGCAATCAGCCCCAGCATTTT CASSAYTGFRSNQPQHF
- TRBJ2-7 TRBV5-5 TRBD1 TGTGCCAGCAGGGGGACAGGGGGCTTGTACGAGCAGTACTTC CASRGTGGLYEQYF
- TRBJ1-1 TRBV28 TRBD1 TGTGCCAGCAGTGGGACAGTGAACACTGAAGCTTTCTTT CASSGTVNTEAFF
once TRBJ2-3 TRBV6-6 - TGTGCCAGCAGTCAAAATTGGGGAGGCCCAGATACGCAGTATTTT CASSQNWGGPDTQYF
- TRBJ1-2 TRBV30 - TGTGCCTCGCTGGAAAGCGCTAACTATGGCTACACCTTC CASLESANYGYTF
- TRBJ2-1 TRBV18 TRBD2 TGTGCCAGCTCACCACCGGGCGGGAGAATCTACAATGAGCAGTTCTTC CASSPPGGRIYNEQFF
- TRBJ1-4 TRBV4-1 - TGCGCCAGCAGCCCTGGGGAGGGGAGAGCGACTGAAAAACTGTTTTTT CASSPGEGRATEKLFF
- TRBJ2-1 TRBV28 TRBD2 TGTGCCAGCAGTTTGACTAGCGGGACCCCACCTTACAATGAGCAGTTCTTC CASSLTSGTPPYNEQFF
- TRBJ2-2 TRBV7-9 TRBD2 TGTGCCAGCAGCTTAGCGGGGGGGACCGGGGAGCTGTTTTTT CASSLAGGTGELFF
- TRBJ2-7 TRBV11-1 TRBD1 TGTGCCAGCAGCAGACGGGACAGCTCCTACGAGCAGTACTTC CASSRRDSSYEQYF
- TRBJ2-3 TRBV10-3 TRBD2 TGTGCCATCAGTGAGGCTAGCGGGAGGGACGACACAGATACGCAGTATTTT CAISEASGRDDTDTQYF
- TRBJ2-4 TRBV2 - TGTGCCAGCAGTACGGGTTTCCGGGAGAGGAGGTACTTC CASSTGFRERRYF